These 32 T cell receptor beta chains came from one sample sequenced in a study of metastatic and nonmetastatic thyroid tumors. Patients had received no treatment of any kind before thyroid surgery. TCRdb ran MiXCR on the PCR reads. The sample shows 30,000 to 35,000 clones, about 32% of them seen only once. Sequencing was done on a sample of blood. Every receptor here comes from a female donor with papillary thyroid cancer or a benign thyroid nodule (not recorded which). Some clones in this sample may be carry-over from other donors' samples.

V gene TRBV11-2 combines with J gene TRBJ2-7, with D maybe TRBD1 (5 bases). The CDR3 covers 15 residues. CDR1 and CDR2 from the germline V gene are SGHAT and FQNNGV. V was shortened by 7 bases and J by 0 bases, with 16 bases between the two germline ends. In DNA, the CDR3 is TGTGCCAGCATCTTCAGTGGACACAACTCCTACGAGCAGTACTTC. It codes for CASIFSGHNSYEQYF. The full variable domain, rest sourced from reference TRBV11-2 and TRBJ2-7, is EAGVAQSPRYKIIEKRQSVAFWCNPISGHATLYWYQQILGQGPKLLIQFQNNGVVDDSQLPKDRFSAERLKGVDSTLKIQPAKLEDSAVYLCASIFSGHNSYEQYFGPGTRLTVT.

This clone was counted at least ten times. In the same sample, other DNA sequences code for this CDR3. V usage is TRBV5-1 and J usage is TRBJ2-5; D uncertain. CDR3 length: 11 residues. The V gene lost 4 bases and the J gene lost 2 bases, with 3 bases spanning the gap. Per the germline V gene, CDR1 is SGHRS and CDR2 is YFSETQ. CDR3 nucleotides: TGCGCCAGCAGCCTTCAAGAGACCCAGTACTTC. This gives the protein CASSLQETQYF. The entire variable domain, with the rest obtained from reference TRBV5-1 and TRBJ2-5, is as follows: KAGVTQTPRYLIKTRGQQVTLSCSPISGHRSVSWYQQTPGQGLQFLFEYFSETQRNKGNFPGRFSGRQFSNSRSEMNVSTLELGDSALYLCASSLQETQYFGPGTRLLVL.

V usage is TRBV19 and J usage is TRBJ2-5, with TRBD2 identical over 10 bases. With V trimmed by 6 bases and J by 2 bases, 9 bases remained unmatched. The germline CDR1 and CDR2 sequences are LNHDA and SQIVND (reference sequence). The CDR3 has 16 amino acids. The CDR3 reads CASSWGLAYLQETQYF. CDR3 in DNA: TGTGCCAGTAGCTGGGGACTAGCGTATCTTCAAGAGACCCAGTACTTC.

Worth noting for this clone: At one end the junction does not follow the germline gene, possibly because of a read error. The chain is built from TRBV28 and TRBJ2-7; no reliable D call. This CDR3 has 13 residues. CDR1 is MDHEN and CDR2 is SYDVKM in the germline V gene. In nucleotides, the CDR3 is TGTGCCAGCAGTTTCCGGTGTATAAACGATCAGTACTTC. Encoded protein: CASSFRCINDQYF.

V usage is TRBV30 and J usage is TRBJ2-5, with a possible D match to TRBD2 (5 bases). V dropped 3 bases and J dropped 7 bases, with 12 bases sitting between them. This CDR3 has 12 amino acids. The germline gives CDR1 GTSNPN, CDR2 SVGIG (reference sequence). The CDR3 nucleotides are TGTGCCTGGAGAGGTGCAGCGGTGACCCAGTACTTC. Encoded protein: CAWRGAAVTQYF.

This clone was recorded at least ten times. The rearrangement joins TRBV2 to TRBJ1-5, with D possibly being TRBD1 (5 bases). This CDR3 contains 13 residues. Trimming removed 6 bases from V and 3 bases from J, with 9 bases in between. Germline CDR1 is SNHLY and CDR2 is FYNNEI. CDR3 in DNA: TGTGCCAGCAGGATGGGGGTCAATCAGCCCCAGCATTTT. Amino acid sequence: CASRMGVNQPQHF.

This clone was found many times. The rearrangement uses TRBV6-1 and TRBJ2-2; 8 nucleotides agree with TRBD2. Germline trimming cut 8 bases from V and 7 bases from J; bases unmatched to any gene: 3. Germline V lookup: CDR1 MNHNS, CDR2 SASEGT. This CDR3 is built from 12 residues. The chain's CDR3 is CASLGGVGELFF. CDR3 in DNA: TGTGCCAGCCTCGGGGGGGTCGGGGAGCTGTTTTTT.

This clone showed up many times. The chain recombines TRBV7-3 with TRBJ1-2; 8 bases fit TRBD1. There are 15 residues in the CDR3. V trimming: 5 bases; J trimming: 2 bases; junction bases outside the gene matches: 7. Germline assignment: CDR1 SGHTA and CDR2 FQGTGA. The CDR3 DNA reads TGTGCCAGCAGCCCCGGACAGGGAAGGAACTATGGCTACACCTTC. Its protein is CASSPGQGRNYGYTF.

This clone has just a few counts. The genes are TRBV19 and TRBJ2-1; 7 bases match TRBD2. Germline trimming cut 4 bases from V and 10 bases from J; bases unmatched to any gene: 13. In germline, CDR1 is LNHDA, CDR2 SQIVND (reference sequence). The CDR3 sequence is 15 residues long. This chain's CDR3 is CASSTLAVGPGEQFF. CDR3 DNA: TGTGCCAGTAGTACCCTAGCGGTAGGGCCAGGCGAGCAGTTCTTC.

This clone was seen at least ten times. The rearrangement links TRBV2 to TRBJ2-1, with 7 bases fitting TRBD1. The CDR3 is 15 residues long. V dropped 7 bases and J dropped 4; count of bases not matched to a gene: 10. Germline loops: CDR1 SNHLY, CDR2 FYNNEI. CDR3 sequence reads: CASMDRDRPYNEQFF. The CDR3 coding sequence is TGTGCCAGCATGGACCGGGACAGACCTTACAATGAGCAGTTCTTC. The variable domain in full, completed from reference TRBV2 and TRBJ2-1, reads EPEVTQTPSHQVTQMGQEVILRCVPISNHLYFYWYRQILGQKVEFLVSFYNNEISEKSEIFDDQFSVERPDGSNFTLKIRSTKLEDSAMYFCASMDRDRPYNEQFFGPGTRLTVL.

The genes are TRBV29-1 and TRBJ1-1, with D unresolved. CDR3 length: 16 amino acids. Germline CDR1 SQVTM, CDR2 ANQGSEA. V lost 3 bases and J lost 1, with 18 bases in between. The CDR3, as DNA: TGCAGCGTTGATGGGAAGGGCGGTCACTCGAACACTGAAGCTTTCTTT. Its protein product is CSVDGKGGHSNTEAFF.

V and J are TRBV5-4 and TRBJ2-3; D is unresolved. Deletions cut 3 bases from V and 1 base from J, with 6 bases between. In germline, CDR1 is SGHNT, CDR2 YYREEE (reference sequence). The CDR3 consists of 13 residues. CDR3 bases: TGTGCCAGCAGCTCCGCAGGCACAGATACGCAGTATTTT. Protein product: CASSSAGTDTQYF.

There are many counts of this clone. The chain couples TRBV3-1 to TRBJ2-1; TRBD2 might be the D (6 bases). The CDR3 is 14 residues long. Germline assignment: CDR1 LGHDT and CDR2 YNNKEL (reference sequence). Trimming removed 5 bases from V and 7 bases from J, with 15 bases in between. In DNA form, the CDR3 reads TGTGCCAGCAGCAAGGGCGGGAATGTGAATGAGCAGTTCTTC. Its translation: CASSKGGNVNEQFF.

On this clone: One end of the junction does not line up with germline, which may come from a read error. The rearrangement joins TRBV5-1 to TRBJ1-1; 7 bases are shared with TRBD1. The CDR3 has 15 residues. CDR1 is SGHRS and CDR2 is YFSETQ in the germline V gene. CDR3 in amino acids: CVSSSVTGKDTEAFF. The CDR3 bases are TGCGTCAGCAGCTCCGTGACAGGGAAGGACACTGAAGCTTTCTTT.

The chain uses TRBV12-3 or TRBV12-4 and TRBJ1-1; D is undetermined. Between the trimmed V and J ends, which lost 5 bases and 8 bases, there was a span of 12 bases. This CDR3 has 12 residues. CDR3 residues: CASSPPNTEAFF. Here the CDR3 DNA reads TGTGCCAGCAGTCCCCCAAATACCGAAGCTTTCTTT.

This clone appeared many times. The gene calls are TRBV28 and TRBJ2-7; 11 bases are shared with TRBD1. V gave up 10 bases and J gave up 3 bases; unmatched junction bases: 5. Germline lookup yields CDR1 MDHEN and CDR2 SYDVKM. The length of the CDR3 is 13 residues. The CDR3 DNA follows: TGTGCCACCTCCGGGACAGGGGGCTACGAGCAGTACTTC. As protein: CATSGTGGYEQYF.

The V call is TRBV2, the J call TRBJ2-2; D might be TRBD2 (6 bases). CDR1 and CDR2 from the germline V gene are SNHLY and FYNNEI. Between the trimmed V and J ends, which lost 1 base and 4 bases, there was a span of 10 bases. The CDR3 is 15 residues long. The CDR3 reads CASSEGGKSTGELFF. The CDR3, as DNA: TGTGCCAGCAGTGAAGGCGGGAAAAGCACCGGGGAGCTGTTTTTT. The full variable domain, with the rest looked up from reference TRBV2 and TRBJ2-2, is EPEVTQTPSHQVTQMGQEVILRCVPISNHLYFYWYRQILGQKVEFLVSFYNNEISEKSEIFDDQFSVERPDGSNFTLKIRSTKLEDSAMYFCASSEGGKSTGELFFGEGSRLTVL.

There are many counts of this clone. The chain recombines TRBV28 with TRBJ2-7; 9 nucleotides match TRBD1. The CDR3 totals 15 residues. The V gene end was trimmed by 6 bases and the J gene end by 3 bases; junction bases not matched to a gene: 9. The germline V gene has CDR1 MDHEN and CDR2 SYDVKM. CDR3 sequence (DNA): TGTGCCAGCAGACCTTTATGGGACAGGGACTACGAGCAGTACTTC. It translates to CASRPLWDRDYEQYF.

Many counts were recorded for this clone. This chain links TRBV20-1 with TRBJ2-7; 12 bases agree with TRBD2. With V trimmed by 3 bases and J by 1 base, 1 base remained unmatched. The germline CDR1 and CDR2 sequences are DFQATT and SNEGSKA (reference sequence). The CDR3 runs 14 residues. Here the CDR3 DNA reads TGCAGTGCTAGGACTAGCGGGGGTTCCTACGAGCAGTACTTC. As protein: CSARTSGGSYEQYF.

V gene TRBV7-2 combines with J gene TRBJ1-6, with D unresolved. Germline loops: CDR1 SGHTA, CDR2 FQGNSA. The CDR3 runs 14 residues. Trimming left V 3 bases short and J 5 bases short, with 8 bases between. In DNA, the CDR3 is TGTGCCAGCAGCTTCCCCTCAAATAATTCACCCCTCCACTTT. Protein sequence: CASSFPSNNSPLHF.

This clone was recorded many times. The chain is built from TRBV5-1 and TRBJ1-4, with D perhaps TRBD1 (6 bases). Germline CDR1 and CDR2: SGHRS and YFSETQ. The CDR3 spans 16 residues. Trimming took off 3 bases at V and 7 bases at J, with 19 bases between the two ends. CDR3 in amino acids: CASSSGHIGGFEKLFF. DNA for the CDR3: TGCGCCAGCAGCTCGGGACACATTGGTGGGTTTGAAAAACTGTTTTTT.

This chain joins TRBV30 and TRBJ1-1; D is ambiguous. CDR1 is GTSNPN, CDR2 SVGIG, per germline (reference sequence). The CDR3 runs 15 residues. Trimming took off 4 bases at V and 0 bases at J, with 15 bases between the two ends. The DNA of the CDR3 is TGTGCCTGGAATCTTCCAGGACGGCTGAACACTGAAGCTTTCTTT. It specifies CAWNLPGRLNTEAFF.

In this sample, this clone turned up many times. V is TRBV19 and J is TRBJ2-7; 10 bases map to TRBD2. CDR1 and CDR2 (germline): LNHDA, SQIVND (reference sequence). This CDR3 spans 15 amino acids. Losses at the gene ends were 3 bases for V and 4 bases for J; bases not matched to a gene: 6. The CDR3, as DNA: TGTGCCAGTAGTATTCCCCTAGCGGGAGTTTACGAGCAGTACTTC. Protein product: CASSIPLAGVYEQYF.

The sample holds many counts of this clone. The chain recombines TRBV19 with TRBJ1-2; 7 bases align to TRBD1. The trim removed 4 bases at V and 1 base at J, leaving 9 bases unmatched. The CDR3 length is 16 residues. CDR1 is LNHDA and CDR2 is SQIVND in the germline V gene (reference sequence). The CDR3 nucleotides are TGTGCCAGTAGTACCCGGGACAGAAGTTTTAACTATGGCTACACCTTC. This gives the protein CASSTRDRSFNYGYTF. Drawing the rest from reference TRBV19 and TRBJ1-2, the complete variable domain is DGGITQSPKYLFRKEGQNVTLSCEQNLNHDAMYWYRQDPGQGLRLIYYSQIVNDFQKGDIAEGYSVSREKKESFPLTVTSAQKNPTAFYLCASSTRDRSFNYGYTFGSGTRLTVV.

This clone came up once. The CDR3 spells CASSRDRAMKQYF. The CDR3 bases are TGTGCCAGCTCACGAGACAGGGCGATGAAGCAGTACTTC. This rearrangement joins TRBV18 to TRBJ2-7; TRBD1 matches at 7 bases. CDR3 length: 13 residues. Trimming cost V 4 bases and J 8 bases; bases outside gene matches: 8. Germline V gives CDR1 KGHSH, CDR2 LQKENI.

This clone was counted once. This chain connects TRBV30 to TRBJ1-2; no clear D. V dropped 3 bases and J dropped 3 bases, with 11 bases sitting between them. The CDR3 length is 13 residues. Germline CDR1 GTSNPN, CDR2 SVGIG (reference sequence). DNA for the CDR3: TGTGCCTGGAGGACGGGCAGGCACTATGGCTACACCTTC. It codes for CAWRTGRHYGYTF.

J is TRBJ2-1 and V is TRBV20-1, with TRBD2 identical over 10 bases. The CDR3 is made up of 15 amino acids. Germline trimming cut 1 base from V and 4 bases from J; bases unmatched to any gene: 4. Germline V CDR1 and CDR2: DFQATT, SNEGSKA (reference sequence). The CDR3 DNA is TGCAGTGCTAGAGTCGGGACTAGCGATTACAATGAGCAGTTCTTC. Its translation: CSARVGTSDYNEQFF.

This clone was observed at least ten times. The V call is TRBV5-5, the J call TRBJ2-1; a weak D match, TRBD2 (5 bases). CDR3 size: 15 residues. V lost 0 bases, J lost 2 bases, and 9 bases lay in between. Germline lookup yields CDR1 SGHKS and CDR2 YYEKEE (reference sequence). This CDR3 reads CASSLGSGAYNEQFF. In DNA form, the CDR3 reads TGTGCCAGCAGCTTGGGAAGCGGAGCCTACAATGAGCAGTTCTTC.

This clone was recorded at least ten times. The J gene is TRBJ1-2, the V gene TRBV5-8; D is undetermined. With 3 bases removed from V and 3 bases from J, the gap between germline ends came to 9 bases. CDR1 is SGHTS and CDR2 is YDEGEE in the germline V gene. The CDR3 has 13 residues. The CDR3 nucleotides are TGTGCCAGCAGCTCCGTCCGGTACTATGGCTACACCTTC. Residues: CASSSVRYYGYTF.

Comment on this clone: The junction departs from the called germline gene at one end, perhaps through a read error. J is TRBJ2-7 and V is TRBV15, with D perhaps given as TRBD1 or TRBD2 (7 bases each). This CDR3 has 15 residues. Germline V gives CDR1 LNHNV, CDR2 YYDKDF (reference sequence). Written as DNA, the CDR3 is TGTGCCACCAGCATAGAGGGAGGGGGCTCCTACGAGCATTACTTC. Translation gives CATSIEGGGSYEHYF.

This clone came up many times. The V and J genes are TRBV20-1 and TRBJ1-1, with TRBD1 as a possible D gene (6 bases). Germline CDR1 and CDR2: DFQATT and SNEGSKA (reference sequence). The ends were cut back, 3 bases at V and 10 bases at J, with 9 bases in the middle. The CDR3 runs 10 residues. The CDR3 reads CSARGARAFF. The DNA of the CDR3 is TGCAGTGCTAGGGGGGCGCGAGCTTTCTTT.

This clone was seen ten or more times. V and J are TRBV6-4 and TRBJ2-3; maybe TRBD1 (6 bases). Trimming pared 6 bases from V and 2 bases from J, leaving 12 bases between. Germline CDR1 is MRHNA and CDR2 is SNTAGT. This CDR3 comprises 14 residues. The DNA for the CDR3 is TGTGCCAGCAGCCCGGGACAAAACACAGATACGCAGTATTTT. Amino acid sequence: CASSPGQNTDTQYF.